The next 20 T cell receptor beta chains were all read from a single sample in a study of OX40 agonist ivuxolimab in advanced cancers. TCRdb's table, derived via immunoSEQ multiplex PCR, lists solely in-frame clones and lacks some. Of tens of thousands of clones in the sample, more than 85% were seen once. This material consisted of CD4+ or CD8+ T cells sorted from blood, taken in a trial of the OX40 agonist ivuxolimab. These TCRs come from an adult with an advanced solid tumor such as melanoma, head and neck, liver or kidney cancer.

V and J are TRBV7-3 and TRBJ1-6; D not resolved. This CDR3 spans 17 amino acids. Trimming removed 4 bases from V and 7 bases from J, with 20 bases in between. CDR1 SGHTA and CDR2 FQGTGA come from the germline V gene. CDR3 amino acids: CASSSTRKPLSNSPLHF. The CDR3 coding sequence is TGTGCCAGCAGCTCCACCCGTAAACCATTGTCAAATTCACCCCTCCACTTT.

This clone appeared a single time. This sequence joins TRBV2 and TRBJ2-1, with 11 positions matching TRBD2. Germline assignment: CDR1 SNHLY and CDR2 FYNNEI. The length of the CDR3 is 14 residues. V shed 6 bases, J shed 6 bases, and the junction held 4 bases outside the gene matches. The CDR3 here is CASRQTSGVNEQFF. CDR3 DNA sequence: TGTGCCAGCAGACAGACTAGCGGGGTCAATGAGCAGTTCTTC. Supplemented by reference TRBV2 and TRBJ2-1, the full variable domain reads EPEVTQTPSHQVTQMGQEVILRCVPISNHLYFYWYRQILGQKVEFLVSFYNNEISEKSEIFDDQFSVERPDGSNFTLKIRSTKLEDSAMYFCASRQTSGVNEQFFGPGTRLTVL.

The chain uses TRBV10-2 and TRBJ1-3; no clear D. This CDR3 contains 14 residues. V gave up 3 bases and J gave up 0 bases, with 6 bases separating them. In germline, CDR1 is WSHSY, CDR2 SAAADI. The CDR3, as DNA: TGCGCCAGCAGTGAACGGATCTCTGGAAACACCATATATTTT. Translating it yields CASSERISGNTIYF.

This clone has only one observation. This chain connects TRBV7-3 to TRBJ1-3, with a weak D call TRBD1 (6 bases). Germline V gene data show CDR1 as SGHTA and CDR2 as FQGTGA. With 1 base removed from V and 8 bases from J, the gap between germline ends came to 12 bases. This CDR3 is 14 amino acids long. Here the CDR3 DNA reads TGTGCCAGCAGCTTAAGGGGGGCGACGGACACCATATATTTT. Translated, it gives CASSLRGATDTIYF.

CDR3 sequence: CASSLWRYEQYF. CDR3 DNA: TGTGCCAGCAGCTTATGGCGTTACGAGCAGTACTTC. V usage is TRBV11-1 and J usage is TRBJ2-7; D not resolved. With 2 bases removed from V and 4 bases from J, the gap between germline ends came to 6 bases. There are 12 residues in the CDR3. The germline gives CDR1 SGHAT, CDR2 FQDESV (reference sequence). The entire variable domain, with the rest obtained from reference TRBV11-1 and TRBJ2-7, is as follows: EAEVAQSPRYKITEKSQAVAFWCDPISGHATLYWYRQILGQGPELLVQFQDESVVDDSQLPKDRFSAERLKGVDSTLKIQPAELGDSAMYLCASSLWRYEQYFGPGTRLTVT.

In its sample, this clone was seen once. The J gene is TRBJ2-5, the V gene TRBV7-7; D not resolved. The CDR3 is 12 amino acids. Germline V gene sequence: CDR1 SSHAT, CDR2 FNYEAQ (reference sequence). The V end was cut by 6 bases, the J end by 2 bases, with 7 bases between. CDR3 sequence reads: CASSGIQETQYF. CDR3 DNA: TGTGCCAGCAGTGGGATACAAGAGACCCAGTACTTC.

The J gene is TRBJ2-7, the V gene TRBV7-2; D not resolved. Germline V CDR1 and CDR2: SGHTA, FQGNSA. This CDR3 is 14 amino acids long. Deletions cut 2 bases from V and 2 bases from J, with 10 bases between. As DNA, the CDR3 is TGTGCCAGCAGCTTAAATCCCCCCCCCTACGAGCAGTACTTC. This sequence encodes CASSLNPPPYEQYF.

V gene TRBV9 combines with J gene TRBJ2-5; 8 bases agree with TRBD1. With the DNA end fitting TRBJ2-7 better, the J assignment may be wrong. Germline V gene sequence: CDR1 SGDLS, CDR2 YYNGEE. The CDR3 is 14 amino acids. The CDR3 is CASSVGQGRYEQYF. The CDR3 DNA sequence: TGTGCCAGCAGCGTTGGACAGGGTAGGTACGAGCAGTACTTC.

V and J are TRBV7-2 and TRBJ2-3; no firm D call. CDR1 and CDR2 (germline): SGHTA, FQGNSA. The CDR3 is 14 residues long. V shed 4 bases and J shed 0 bases, with 8 bases lying between them. CDR3 bases: TGTGCCAGCAGCTCGACTGCTAGCACAGATACGCAGTATTTT. It codes for CASSSTASTDTQYF.

The V and J genes are TRBV5-1 and TRBJ2-5; D remains ambiguous. The ends were cut back, 0 bases at V and 7 bases at J, with 4 bases in the middle. The CDR3 covers 11 residues. The germline V gene has CDR1 SGHRS and CDR2 YFSETQ. CDR3 amino acids: CASSLEGTQYF. DNA for the CDR3: TGCGCCAGCAGCTTGGAGGGGACCCAGTACTTC.

V usage is TRBV10-2 and J usage is TRBJ2-7; the match to TRBD1 covers 7 bases. Trimming at V came to 4 bases and at J to 2 bases, leaving 2 bases not matched to a gene. CDR3 length equals 13 residues. Germline V lookup: CDR1 WSHSY, CDR2 SAAADI. The DNA for the CDR3 is TGCGCCAGCAGTGGGGGGACAGCCTACGAGCAGTACTTC. This gives the protein CASSGGTAYEQYF.

The rearrangement uses TRBV5-1 and TRBJ2-3; D unclear. The CDR3 is 14 amino acids. Germline V gives CDR1 SGHRS, CDR2 YFSETQ. V was trimmed by 0 bases and J by 4 bases, leaving 9 bases between them. For the CDR3, the DNA is TGCGCCAGCAGCTTGGAGGGTCCTGCAGATACGCAGTATTTT. As protein: CASSLEGPADTQYF.

The chain couples TRBV5-4 to TRBJ1-1, with D possibly matching TRBD1 (5 bases). Between the trimmed V and J ends, which lost 3 bases and 1 base, there was a span of 10 bases. Germline V gene data show CDR1 as SGHNT and CDR2 as YYREEE (reference sequence). The CDR3 has 14 residues. For the CDR3, the DNA is TGTGCCAGCAGCTGGGGTGACAGGAACACTGAAGCTTTCTTT. Amino acids: CASSWGDRNTEAFF.

The chain has TRBV25-1 and TRBJ1-1; no firm D call. V dropped 6 bases and J dropped 0 bases, with 8 bases sitting between them. The germline V gene has CDR1 MGHDK and CDR2 SYGVNS. The CDR3 loop spans 13 amino acids. Here the CDR3 reads CASRVTMNTEAFF. The CDR3 nucleotides are TGTGCCAGCAGGGTGACGATGAACACTGAAGCTTTCTTT. The variable domain in full, with the rest retrieved from reference TRBV25-1 and TRBJ1-1, is EADIYQTPRYLVIGTGKKITLECSQTMGHDKMYWYQQDPGMELHLIHYSYGVNSTEKGDLSSESTVSRIRTEHFPLTLESARPSHTSQYLCASRVTMNTEAFFGQGTRLTVV.

J is TRBJ1-5 and V is TRBV2; D gene uncertain. Germline lookup yields CDR1 SNHLY and CDR2 FYNNEI. The CDR3 has 14 amino acids. The germline V and J ends were trimmed by 4 bases and 0 bases, with 7 bases remaining between them. The CDR3 is CASSVEYSNQPQHF. The CDR3 DNA reads TGTGCCAGCAGTGTAGAGTATAGCAATCAGCCCCAGCATTTT.

This clone was observed a single time. The chain couples TRBV7-2 to TRBJ2-7; D not certain. V was clipped by 2 bases and J by 2 bases, with 13 bases between them. The CDR3 covers 15 residues. Germline CDR1 SGHTA, CDR2 FQGNSA. The CDR3 DNA reads TGTGCCAGCAGCTTATCCCTGACATCTACCTACGAGCAGTACTTC. Amino acid sequence: CASSLSLTSTYEQYF.

This clone has only one observation. The V gene is TRBV11-1, the J gene TRBJ2-7, with 7 bases matching TRBD1. The germline V gene has CDR1 SGHAT and CDR2 FQDESV (reference sequence). The CDR3 runs 14 residues. Losses at the gene ends were 5 bases for V and 0 bases for J; bases not matched to a gene: 4. CDR3 in amino acids: CASSPRTGSYEQYF. The CDR3 nucleotides are TGTGCCAGCAGCCCCCGGACAGGCTCCTACGAGCAGTACTTC.

V and J are TRBV28 and TRBJ1-6; TRBD1 might be the D (6 bases). Per the germline V gene, CDR1 is MDHEN and CDR2 is SYDVKM. Trimming took off 5 bases at V and 5 bases at J, with 10 bases between the two ends. This CDR3 region has 14 residues. The CDR3 loop is CASSPDRHNSPLHF. For the CDR3, the DNA is TGTGCCAGCAGTCCGGACAGACATAATTCACCCCTCCACTTT.

This clone was observed once. The V call is TRBV18, the J call TRBJ2-7; D uncertain. Deletions cut 3 bases from V and 3 bases from J, with 18 bases between. From germline, CDR1 is KGHSH and CDR2 LQKENI. This CDR3 comprises 16 residues. CDR3 sequence: CASSPAEVQFGYEQYF. CDR3 sequence (DNA): TGTGCCAGCTCACCCGCGGAAGTGCAGTTCGGCTACGAGCAGTACTTC.

The chain employs TRBV6-5 and TRBJ2-1, with 13 bases fitting TRBD2. The CDR3 runs 15 residues. Germline CDR1 MNHEY, CDR2 SVGAGI. V gave up 5 bases and J gave up 8 bases; unmatched junction bases: 6. This chain's CDR3 is CASSPWTSGGDEQFF. The CDR3 DNA sequence: TGTGCCAGCAGTCCCTGGACTAGCGGGGGCGATGAGCAGTTCTTC.